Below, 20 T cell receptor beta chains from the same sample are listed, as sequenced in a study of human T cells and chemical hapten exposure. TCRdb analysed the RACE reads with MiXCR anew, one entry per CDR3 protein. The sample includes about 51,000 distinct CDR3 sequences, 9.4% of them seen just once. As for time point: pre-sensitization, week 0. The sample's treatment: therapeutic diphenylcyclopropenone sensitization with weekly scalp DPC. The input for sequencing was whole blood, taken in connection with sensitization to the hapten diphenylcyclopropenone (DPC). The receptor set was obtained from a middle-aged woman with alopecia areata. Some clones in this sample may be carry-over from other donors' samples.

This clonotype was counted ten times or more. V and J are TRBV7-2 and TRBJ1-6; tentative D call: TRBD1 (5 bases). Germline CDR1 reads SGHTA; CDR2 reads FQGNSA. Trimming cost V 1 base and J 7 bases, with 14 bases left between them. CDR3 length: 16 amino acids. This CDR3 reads CASSLDRAGWNSPLHF. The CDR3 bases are TGTGCCAGCAGCTTAGATCGAGCAGGGTGGAATTCACCCCTCCACTTT.

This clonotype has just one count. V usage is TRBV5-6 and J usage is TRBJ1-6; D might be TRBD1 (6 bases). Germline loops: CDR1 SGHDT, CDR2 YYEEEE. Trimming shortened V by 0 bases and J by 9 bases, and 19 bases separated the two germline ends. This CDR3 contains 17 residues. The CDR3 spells CASSLDGQGLLSSPLHF. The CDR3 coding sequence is TGTGCCAGCAGCTTGGATGGCCAGGGGCTGCTCAGTTCACCCCTCCACTTT.

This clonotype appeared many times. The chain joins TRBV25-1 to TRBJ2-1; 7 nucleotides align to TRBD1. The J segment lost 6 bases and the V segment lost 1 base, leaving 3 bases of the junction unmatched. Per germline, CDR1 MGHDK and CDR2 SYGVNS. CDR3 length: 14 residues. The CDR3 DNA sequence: TGTGCCAGCAGTGAATCCACAGGGGTCAATGAGCAGTTCTTC. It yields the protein CASSESTGVNEQFF.

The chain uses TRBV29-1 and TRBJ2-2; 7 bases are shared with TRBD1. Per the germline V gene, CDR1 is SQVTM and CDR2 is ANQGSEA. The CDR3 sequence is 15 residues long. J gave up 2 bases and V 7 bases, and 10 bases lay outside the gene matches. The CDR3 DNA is TGCAGCGCAAGGGACAGTGGGCGCAACACCGGGGAGCTGTTTTTT. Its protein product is CSARDSGRNTGELFF.

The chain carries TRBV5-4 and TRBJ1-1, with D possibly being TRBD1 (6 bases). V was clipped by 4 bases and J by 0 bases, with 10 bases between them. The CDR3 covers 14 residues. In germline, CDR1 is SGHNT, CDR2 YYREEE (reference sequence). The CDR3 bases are TGTGCCAGCAGCGAGCAGGGGATGAACACTGAAGCTTTCTTT. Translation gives CASSEQGMNTEAFF.

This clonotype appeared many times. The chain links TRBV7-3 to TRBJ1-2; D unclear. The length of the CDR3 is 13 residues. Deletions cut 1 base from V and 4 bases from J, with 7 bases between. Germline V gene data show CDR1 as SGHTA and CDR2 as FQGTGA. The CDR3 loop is CASSLNVGYGYTF. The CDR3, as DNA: TGTGCCAGCAGCTTAAATGTGGGCTATGGCTACACCTTC.

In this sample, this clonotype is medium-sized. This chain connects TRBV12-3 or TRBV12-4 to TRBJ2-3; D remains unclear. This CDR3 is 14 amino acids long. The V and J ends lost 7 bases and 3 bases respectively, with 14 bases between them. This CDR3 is CASTSRAGTDTQYF. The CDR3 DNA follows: TGTGCCAGCACTTCAAGGGCCGGGACAGATACGCAGTATTTT.

The CDR3 protein is CASSSNRGQETQYF. The CDR3 DNA follows: TGTGCCAGCTCTTCTAACCGGGGGCAAGAGACCCAGTACTTC. The rearrangement joins TRBV18 to TRBJ2-5; D possibly corresponds to TRBD2 (6 bases). Trimming pared 6 bases from V and 2 bases from J, leaving 13 bases between. The CDR3 extends over 14 amino acids. Germline values: CDR1 KGHSH, CDR2 LQKENI.

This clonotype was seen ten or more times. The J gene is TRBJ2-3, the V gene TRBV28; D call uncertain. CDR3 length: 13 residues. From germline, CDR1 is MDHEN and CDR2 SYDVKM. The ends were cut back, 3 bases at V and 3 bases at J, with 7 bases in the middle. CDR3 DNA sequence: TGTGCCAGCAGTTTGGGTCGTACAGATACGCAGTATTTT. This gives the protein CASSLGRTDTQYF.

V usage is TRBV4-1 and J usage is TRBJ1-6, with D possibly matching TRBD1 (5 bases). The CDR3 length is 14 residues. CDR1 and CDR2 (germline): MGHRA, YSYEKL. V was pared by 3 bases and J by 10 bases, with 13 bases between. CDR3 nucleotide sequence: TGCGCCAGCAGCCAGGGGCAGGGTATCTCACCCCTCCACTTT. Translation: CASSQGQGISPLHF.

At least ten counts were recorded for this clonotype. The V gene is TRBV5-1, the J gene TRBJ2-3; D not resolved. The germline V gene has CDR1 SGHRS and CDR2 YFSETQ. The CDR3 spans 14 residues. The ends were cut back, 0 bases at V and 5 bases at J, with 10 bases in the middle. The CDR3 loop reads CASSLGGSGDTQYF. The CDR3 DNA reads TGCGCCAGCAGCTTGGGGGGATCCGGAGATACGCAGTATTTT.

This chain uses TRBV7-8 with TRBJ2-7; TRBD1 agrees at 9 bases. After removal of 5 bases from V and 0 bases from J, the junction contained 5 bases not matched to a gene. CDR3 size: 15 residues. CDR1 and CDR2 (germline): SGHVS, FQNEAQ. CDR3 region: CASSTRDRASYEQYF. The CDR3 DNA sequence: TGTGCCAGCAGCACCCGGGACAGGGCCTCCTACGAGCAGTACTTC.

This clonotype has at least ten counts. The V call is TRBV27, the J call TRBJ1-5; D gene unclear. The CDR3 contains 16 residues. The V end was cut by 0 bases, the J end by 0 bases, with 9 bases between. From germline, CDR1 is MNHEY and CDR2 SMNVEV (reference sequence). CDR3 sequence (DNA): TGTGCCAGCAGTTTATCTGGCGGAGATAGCAATCAGCCCCAGCATTTT. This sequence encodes CASSLSGGDSNQPQHF.

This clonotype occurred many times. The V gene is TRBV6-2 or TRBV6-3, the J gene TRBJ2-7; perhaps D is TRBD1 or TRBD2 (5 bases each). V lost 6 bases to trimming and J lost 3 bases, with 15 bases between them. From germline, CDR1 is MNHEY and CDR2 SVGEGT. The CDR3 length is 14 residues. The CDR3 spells CASSSGRSIYEQYF. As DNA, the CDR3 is TGTGCCAGCAGCTCGGGACGATCCATCTACGAGCAGTACTTC.

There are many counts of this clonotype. CDR3: CASSLGGSSEAFF. The CDR3 DNA sequence: TGTGCCAGCAGCCTAGGCGGCTCATCTGAAGCTTTCTTT. The V call is TRBV7-8, the J call TRBJ1-1; no clear D gene. Trimming removed 5 bases at V and 6 bases at J, with 13 bases between. The germline V gene encodes CDR1 SGHVS and CDR2 FQNEAQ. The CDR3 consists of 13 residues.

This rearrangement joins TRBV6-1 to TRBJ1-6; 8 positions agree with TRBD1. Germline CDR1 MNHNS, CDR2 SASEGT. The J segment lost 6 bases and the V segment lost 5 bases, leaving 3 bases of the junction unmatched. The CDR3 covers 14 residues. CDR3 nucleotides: TGTGCCAGCAGTAGGACAGGGTTTAATTCACCCCTCCACTTT. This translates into CASSRTGFNSPLHF.

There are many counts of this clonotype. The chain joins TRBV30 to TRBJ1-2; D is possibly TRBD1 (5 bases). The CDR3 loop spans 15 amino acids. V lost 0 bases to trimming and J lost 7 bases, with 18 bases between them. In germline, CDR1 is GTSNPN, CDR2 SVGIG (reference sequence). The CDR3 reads CAWSVQGTGPTGYTF. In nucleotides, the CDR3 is TGTGCCTGGAGTGTACAAGGTACAGGACCGACTGGCTACACCTTC.

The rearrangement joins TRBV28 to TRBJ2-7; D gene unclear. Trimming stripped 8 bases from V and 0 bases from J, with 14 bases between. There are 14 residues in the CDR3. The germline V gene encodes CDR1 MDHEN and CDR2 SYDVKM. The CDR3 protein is CASGSTLFSYEQYF. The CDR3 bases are TGTGCCAGCGGTTCGACTCTATTCTCCTACGAGCAGTACTTC.

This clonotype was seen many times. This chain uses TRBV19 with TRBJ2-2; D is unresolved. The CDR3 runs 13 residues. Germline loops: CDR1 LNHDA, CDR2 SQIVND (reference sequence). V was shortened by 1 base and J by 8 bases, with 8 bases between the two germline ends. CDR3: CASSIVRMGELFF. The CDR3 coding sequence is TGTGCCAGTAGTATAGTTCGGATGGGGGAGCTGTTTTTT.

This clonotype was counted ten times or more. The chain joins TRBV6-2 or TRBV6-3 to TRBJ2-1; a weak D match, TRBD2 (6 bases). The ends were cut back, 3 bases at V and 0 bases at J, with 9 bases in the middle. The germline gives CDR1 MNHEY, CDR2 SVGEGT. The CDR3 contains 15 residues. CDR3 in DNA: TGTGCCAGCAGTTATTACGGGAGCTCCTACAATGAGCAGTTCTTC. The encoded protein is CASSYYGSSYNEQFF.